The sequence of this T cell receptor beta chain was determined in a study of the immune and genomic landscape of osteosarcoma (dated by TCRdb to the early 2020s). Context from the whole study: The overall cohort was composed of 48 pediatric and adult patients with high-grade osteosarcoma, and a median age at diagnosis of about 25 years (range 5-81) was recorded. Poor-risk disease was overrepresented in the cohort, as 73% of patients had an unfavorable pathologic response to standard therapy and 67% were deceased. In the overall cohort, around 60% of patients were male, and approximately 78% had localized disease at diagnosis. To define immunogenic potential, the study profiled osteosarcoma specimens using whole genome, RNA and T-cell receptor sequencing along with immunohistochemistry and reverse phase protein arrays. To characterize the osteosarcoma immunogenomic landscape, TCR sequencing results were integrated with transcriptome, protein array and immunostaining data. The study aimed to explain the limited clinical activity of immune checkpoint inhibitors in osteosarcoma. A couple of samples from the same tumor site were contributed by each of three patients.

In the case of this clone: The antigen it binds to is not known. No much larger clone is present one base from it, and per-base qualities are unavailable.

Specimens were post-treatment primary, local recurrence and metastasis tumors from poor-prognosis patients. The full study reports these points: Clonality benchmarks came from external normal skin and healthy peripheral blood data rather than matched normal tissue. No statistical method determined sample size because osteosarcoma is rare and all possible samples were collected. Overall, productive TCR clonality was low, with a mean of 0.09 and a maximum of 0.3, which suggests limited clonal expansion of T cells. TCR productive clonality was higher in the immune-hot C3 cluster than the cold C1 cluster but still low overall. Along with the frozen tumor specimens, matched blood was collected from just two patients. In five cases, a single hyperexpanded clone dominated the repertoire, and each of these five cases had fewer than 100 T-cell clonotypes.

TCR beta chain CDR3 regions were immunosequenced using the ImmunoSEQ Assay (Adaptive Biotechnologies). The authors processed their data as follows. The ImmunoSEQ Analyzer platform was used to export TCRB rearrangements, read counts, read proportions and gene usage. Using productive rearrangements, T-cell clonality was calculated as 1 minus Pielou's evenness. In the clonal space homeostasis analysis, clonotypes were sorted into rare, small, medium, large or hyperexpanded (0.01 to 1 of the repertoire) bins. TCR productive clonality was compared across immune clusters C1, C2 and C3 using the Wilcoxon rank sum test. Imported from immuneACCESS, the table was reduced by TCRdb to in-frame sequences with V and J called. These copies leave out some clones; in studies compared against another copy, an unresolved V gene accounts for under half, and the cause of the remainder is not known. That table gives V, J and clone size, and the DNA gave D and trimming. This sample has about 4,600 clones in its table, and around four fifths of those were observed once. The ten largest make up about 5.9% of the sample.

Sequencing was carried out using osteosarcoma tumor tissue from the lung. The TCR originated in a human donor with osteosarcoma.

The DNA sequence is TGCGCCAGCAGTGTAGTTAGGCGTTTAAAACTGTTTTTT. Its protein is CASSVVRRLKLFF. Recombination linked TRBV10-1 to TRBJ1-4, with the D gene not clear enough to name. CDR1 and CDR2 are drawn from the germline V gene (reference sequence): WNHNN, SYGVQD. Trimming at the junction amounts to 4 bases on V and 10 bases on J, and the germline ends lie 13 bases apart. The CDR3 measures 13 amino acids from cysteine to phenylalanine. Here the CDR3 DNA is all that survives: 39 bases in frame from base 1.